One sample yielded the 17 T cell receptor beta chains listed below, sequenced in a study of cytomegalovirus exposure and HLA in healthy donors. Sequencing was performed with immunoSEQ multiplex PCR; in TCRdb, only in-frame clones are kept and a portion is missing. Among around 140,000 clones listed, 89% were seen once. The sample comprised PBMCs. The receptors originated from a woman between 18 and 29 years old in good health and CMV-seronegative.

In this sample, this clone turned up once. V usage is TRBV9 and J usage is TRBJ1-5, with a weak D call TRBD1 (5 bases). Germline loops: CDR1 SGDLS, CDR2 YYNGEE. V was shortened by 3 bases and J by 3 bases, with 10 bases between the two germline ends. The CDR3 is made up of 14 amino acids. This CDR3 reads CASSGNGHNQPQHF. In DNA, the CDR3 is TGTGCCAGCAGCGGCAACGGACACAATCAGCCCCAGCATTTT.

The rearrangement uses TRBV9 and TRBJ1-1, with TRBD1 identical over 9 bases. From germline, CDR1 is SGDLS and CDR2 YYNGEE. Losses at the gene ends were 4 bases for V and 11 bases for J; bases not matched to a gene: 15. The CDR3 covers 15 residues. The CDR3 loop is CASSLTGQGKSGAFF. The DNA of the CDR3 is TGTGCCAGCAGCCTAACTGGACAGGGGAAGAGTGGGGCTTTCTTT.

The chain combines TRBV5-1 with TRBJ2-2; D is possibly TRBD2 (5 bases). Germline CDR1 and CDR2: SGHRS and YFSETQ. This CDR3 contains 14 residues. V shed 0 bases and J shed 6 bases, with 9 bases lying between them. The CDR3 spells CASSLERGSGELFF. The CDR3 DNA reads TGCGCCAGCAGCTTGGAACGGGGATCCGGGGAGCTGTTTTTT.

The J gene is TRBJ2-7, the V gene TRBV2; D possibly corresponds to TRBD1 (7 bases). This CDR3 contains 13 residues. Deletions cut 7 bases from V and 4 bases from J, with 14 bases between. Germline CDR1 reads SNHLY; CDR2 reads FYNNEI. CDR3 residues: CASKEGAAYEQYF. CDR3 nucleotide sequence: TGTGCCAGCAAGGAGGGGGCCGCTTACGAGCAGTACTTC.

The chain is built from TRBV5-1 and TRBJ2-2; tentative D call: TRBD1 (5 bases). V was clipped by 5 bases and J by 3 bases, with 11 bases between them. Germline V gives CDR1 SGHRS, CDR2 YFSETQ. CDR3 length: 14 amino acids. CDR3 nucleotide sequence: TGCGCCAGCAGTGGGCAGGGCGACACCGGGGAGCTGTTTTTT. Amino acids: CASSGQGDTGELFF. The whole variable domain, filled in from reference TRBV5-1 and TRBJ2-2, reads KAGVTQTPRYLIKTRGQQVTLSCSPISGHRSVSWYQQTPGQGLQFLFEYFSETQRNKGNFPGRFSGRQFSNSRSEMNVSTLELGDSALYLCASSGQGDTGELFFGEGSRLTVL.

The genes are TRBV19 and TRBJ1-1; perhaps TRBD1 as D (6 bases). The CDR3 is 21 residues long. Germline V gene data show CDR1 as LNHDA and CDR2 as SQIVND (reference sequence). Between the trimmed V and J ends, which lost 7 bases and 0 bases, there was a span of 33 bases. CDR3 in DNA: TGTGCCAGTAATACCAAAACCTTCAGGGGAAAGATAAAGGGAATGAACACTGAAGCTTTCTTT. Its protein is CASNTKTFRGKIKGMNTEAFF. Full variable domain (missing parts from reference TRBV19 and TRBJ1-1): DGGITQSPKYLFRKEGQNVTLSCEQNLNHDAMYWYRQDPGQGLRLIYYSQIVNDFQKGDIAEGYSVSREKKESFPLTVTSAQKNPTAFYLCASNTKTFRGKIKGMNTEAFFGQGTRLTVV.

Written as DNA, the CDR3 is TGTGCCAGCAGTTCTACGGACAAATCTGGCTACACCTTC. Translated: CASSSTDKSGYTF. The V gene is TRBV6-5, the J gene TRBJ1-2, with D possibly TRBD1 on 5 matching bases. With 4 bases removed from V and 7 bases from J, the gap between germline ends came to 13 bases. Germline lookup yields CDR1 MNHEY and CDR2 SVGAGI. The CDR3 is 13 amino acids.

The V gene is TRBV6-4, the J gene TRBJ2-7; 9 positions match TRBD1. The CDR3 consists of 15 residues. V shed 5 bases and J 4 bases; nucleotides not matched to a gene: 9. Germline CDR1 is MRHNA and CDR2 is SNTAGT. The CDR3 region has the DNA TGTGCCAGCAGTCTCCTACCGGGACAGGGATACGAGCAGTACTTC. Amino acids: CASSLLPGQGYEQYF.

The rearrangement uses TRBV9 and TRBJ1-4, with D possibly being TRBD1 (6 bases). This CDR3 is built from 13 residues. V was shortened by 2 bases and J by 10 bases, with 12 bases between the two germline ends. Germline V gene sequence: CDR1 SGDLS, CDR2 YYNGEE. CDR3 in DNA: TGTGCCAGCAGCGTGAAAAGGGGGGGAAAACTGTTTTTT. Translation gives CASSVKRGGKLFF.

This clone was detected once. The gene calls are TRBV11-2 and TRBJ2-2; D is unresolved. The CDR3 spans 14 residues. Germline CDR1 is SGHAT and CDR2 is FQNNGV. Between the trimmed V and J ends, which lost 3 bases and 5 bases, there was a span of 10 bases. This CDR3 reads CASSFPAGTGELFF. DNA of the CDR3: TGTGCCAGCAGCTTCCCCGCAGGAACCGGGGAGCTGTTTTTT.

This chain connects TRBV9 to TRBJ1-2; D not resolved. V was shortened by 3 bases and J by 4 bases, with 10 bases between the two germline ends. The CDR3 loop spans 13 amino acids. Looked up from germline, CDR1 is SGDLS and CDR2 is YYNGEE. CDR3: CASSATVSYGYTF. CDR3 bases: TGTGCCAGCAGCGCTACAGTGTCCTATGGCTACACCTTC.

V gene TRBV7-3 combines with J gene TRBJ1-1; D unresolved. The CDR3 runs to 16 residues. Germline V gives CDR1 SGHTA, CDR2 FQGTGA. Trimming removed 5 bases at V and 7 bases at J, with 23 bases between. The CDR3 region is CASSRGPAGSGSEAFF. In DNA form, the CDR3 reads TGTGCCAGCAGCCGAGGACCAGCGGGGTCGGGAAGTGAAGCTTTCTTT.

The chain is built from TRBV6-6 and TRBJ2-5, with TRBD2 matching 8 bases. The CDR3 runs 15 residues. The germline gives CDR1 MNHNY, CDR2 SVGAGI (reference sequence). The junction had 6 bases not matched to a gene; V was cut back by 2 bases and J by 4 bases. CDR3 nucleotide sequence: TGTGCCAGCAGTTACGAGCGGGGGCGGGGAGAGACCCAGTACTTC. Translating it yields CASSYERGRGETQYF.

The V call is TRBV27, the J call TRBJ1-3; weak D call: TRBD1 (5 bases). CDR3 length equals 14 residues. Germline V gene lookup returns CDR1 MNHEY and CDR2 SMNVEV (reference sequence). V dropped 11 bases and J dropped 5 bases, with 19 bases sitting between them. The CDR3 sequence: CAGMSGQGRNTIYF. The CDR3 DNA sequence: TGTGCCGGCATGTCGGGTCAGGGAAGAAACACCATATATTTT.

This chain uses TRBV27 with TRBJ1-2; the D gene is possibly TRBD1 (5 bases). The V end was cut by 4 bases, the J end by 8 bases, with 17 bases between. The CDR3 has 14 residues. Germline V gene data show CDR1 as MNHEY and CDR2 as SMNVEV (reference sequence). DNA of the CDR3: TGTGCCAGCAGTTCCGGCGGGGGGGTGCGGGGCTACACCTTC. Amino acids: CASSSGGGVRGYTF.

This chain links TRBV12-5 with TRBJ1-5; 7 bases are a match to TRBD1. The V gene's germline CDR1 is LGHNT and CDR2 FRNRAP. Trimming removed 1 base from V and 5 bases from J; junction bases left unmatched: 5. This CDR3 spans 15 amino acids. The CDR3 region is CASGLGDSVHQPQHF. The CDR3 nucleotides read TGTGCTAGTGGTTTGGGGGACAGTGTACATCAGCCCCAGCATTTT.

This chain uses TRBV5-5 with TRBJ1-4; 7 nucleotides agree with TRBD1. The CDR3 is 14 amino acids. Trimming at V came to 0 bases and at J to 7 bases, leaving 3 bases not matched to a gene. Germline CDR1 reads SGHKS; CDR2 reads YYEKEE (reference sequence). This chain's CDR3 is CASSLGQGSEKLFF. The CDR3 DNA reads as TGTGCCAGCAGCTTGGGACAGGGCAGTGAAAAACTGTTTTTT.